This passage covers 21 T cell receptor beta chains from one sample sequenced in a study of regulatory T cells in long-lasting Graves disease. Both iRepertoire HTBI primers and Arm-PCR of CDR3 regions were used to build the TCR beta libraries. TCRdb ran MiXCR on the multiplex PCR reads and lists one entry per CDR3 protein. The sample shows 400,000 to 550,000 distinct CDR3 sequences, roughly 15% of them seen only once. As to time point: newly diagnosed GD, antithyroid drugs for less than 3 months. PBMC RNA was the source of the TCR library. These data were also reused for a study on T cells in Graves' hyperthyroidism and ophthalmopathy.

Sequenced here: peripheral blood mononuclear cells (PBMCs), sampled at new diagnosis, from a patient treated with antithyroid drugs. The receptors shown here come from a woman aged 18-29 years with Graves disease.

This clonotype showed up many times. The chain has TRBV7-2 and TRBJ2-7; D is tentatively TRBD1 or TRBD2 (6 bases each). Germline V gene sequence: CDR1 SGHTA, CDR2 FQGNSA. The CDR3 sequence is 15 residues long. The V and J ends lost 3 bases and 5 bases respectively, with 17 bases between them. CDR3 in DNA: TGTGCCAGCAGCTTCGACCCCGGGGGCAGGGACGAGCAGTACTTC. Its protein product is CASSFDPGGRDEQYF.

The chain carries TRBV20-1 and TRBJ1-2, with TRBD1 as a possible D gene (6 bases). CDR3 length: 13 residues. Germline CDR1 reads DFQATT; CDR2 reads SNEGSKA (reference sequence). Trimming shortened V by 3 bases and J by 2 bases, and 10 bases separated the two germline ends. The CDR3 DNA reads TGCAGTGCTAGCGGACAGACCAACTATGGCTACACCTTC. Translating it yields CSASGQTNYGYTF.

There are many counts of this clonotype. The rearrangement uses TRBV19 and TRBJ2-7, with 10 positions matching TRBD2. V gave up 3 bases and J gave up 6 bases; unmatched junction bases: 8. This CDR3 contains 15 residues. The germline V gene has CDR1 LNHDA and CDR2 SQIVND (reference sequence). The CDR3, as DNA: TGTGCCAGTAGTATCGCTAGCGGGAGACCTGGCGAGCAGTACTTC. It codes for CASSIASGRPGEQYF.

As DNA, the CDR3 is TGCGCCAGCAGCCAGACCGGGACAGGGAGGGGCTACACCTTC. It is translated as CASSQTGTGRGYTF. The chain has TRBV4-3 and TRBJ1-2, with 9 bases that match TRBD1. J gave up 8 bases and V 3 bases, and 7 bases lay outside the gene matches. CDR1 is LGHNA, CDR2 YSLEER, per germline. This CDR3 is 14 amino acids long.

This clonotype has ten or more counts. This chain uses TRBV28 with TRBJ2-1; no clear D. The CDR3 length is 11 residues. Trimming pared 5 bases from V and 7 bases from J, leaving 6 bases between. The germline V gene has CDR1 MDHEN and CDR2 SYDVKM. DNA of the CDR3: TGTGCCAGCAGTGGGTGGAATGAGCAGTTCTTC. It specifies CASSGWNEQFF.

This clonotype has a count of ten or more. The chain's CDR3 is CASSSTTDQPQHF. The DNA for the CDR3 is TGTGCCAGCAGCTCTACTACAGATCAGCCCCAGCATTTT. The rearrangement uses TRBV6-1 and TRBJ1-5; D call uncertain. The CDR3 runs to 13 residues. CDR1 is MNHNS, CDR2 SASEGT, per germline. V gave up 6 bases and J gave up 5 bases, with 11 bases separating them.

In this sample, this clonotype turned up many times. The rearrangement links TRBV29-1 to TRBJ2-1, with D possibly being TRBD2 (5 bases). The V end lost 4 bases, the J end lost 0 bases, and 7 bases lay between the germline ends. Germline V gene data show CDR1 as SQVTM and CDR2 as ANQGSEA. The CDR3 extends over 13 amino acids. This CDR3 is CSVVGSSYNEQFF. CDR3 sequence (DNA): TGCAGCGTTGTGGGGAGCTCCTACAATGAGCAGTTCTTC.

This clonotype was counted many times. The chain couples TRBV10-3 to TRBJ2-5; 7 bases are shared with TRBD1. The junction had 5 bases not matched to a gene; V was cut back by 3 bases and J by 4 bases. Looked up from germline, CDR1 is ENHRY and CDR2 is SYGVKD. The CDR3 loop spans 14 amino acids. The CDR3 nucleotides are TGTGCCATCAGTGAAGAGACAGGGCTAGAGACCCAGTACTTC. Its protein is CAISEETGLETQYF.

This clonotype was counted at least ten times. CDR3 amino acids: CAWSPAGAGEQFF. Here the CDR3 DNA reads TGTGCCTGGAGTCCAGCGGGAGCTGGTGAGCAGTTCTTC. The V gene is TRBV30, the J gene TRBJ2-1, with TRBD2 identical over 8 bases. V shed 2 bases and J 9 bases; nucleotides not matched to a gene: 6. Germline lookup yields CDR1 GTSNPN and CDR2 SVGIG (reference sequence). This CDR3 has 13 amino acids.

This clonotype was found many times. The V gene is TRBV28, the J gene TRBJ2-6; TRBD2 is a possible D gene (6 bases). The CDR3 has 15 residues. V lost 5 bases and J 2 bases, leaving 10 bases between the germline ends. Germline V lookup: CDR1 MDHEN, CDR2 SYDVKM. CDR3 amino acids: CASSKLATGANVLTF. The CDR3 DNA sequence: TGTGCCAGCAGTAAACTAGCTACTGGGGCCAACGTCCTGACTTTC.

This clonotype was seen at least ten times. This chain connects TRBV6-1 to TRBJ2-5; 11 positions agree with TRBD2. CDR1 MNHNS and CDR2 SASEGT come from the germline V gene. The junction had 1 base not matched to a gene; V was cut back by 6 bases and J by 4 bases. The CDR3 sequence is 13 residues long. The DNA for the CDR3 is TGTGCCAGCAGACTAGCGGGAGCAGAGACCCAGTACTTC. Encoded protein: CASRLAGAETQYF.

Ten or more counts support this clonotype. CDR3: CASSSPWGAGDTQYF. CDR3 sequence (DNA): TGTGCCAGCAGTTCCCCTTGGGGAGCGGGAGATACGCAGTATTTT. The gene calls are TRBV12-3 or TRBV12-4 and TRBJ2-3; D may be TRBD2 (6 bases). This CDR3 is built from 15 residues. V was trimmed by 4 bases and J by 5 bases, leaving 16 bases between them.

This clonotype has ten or more counts. The CDR3 nucleotides are TGTGCCAGCAGGGCCCCTGTGGGGCAGGGCGCCTATAATTCACCCCTCCACTTT. Its protein is CASRAPVGQGAYNSPLHF. This chain uses TRBV28 with TRBJ1-6, with D possibly TRBD1 on 5 matching bases. Trimming cost V 6 bases and J 2 bases, with 20 bases left between them. CDR1 and CDR2 (germline): MDHEN, SYDVKM. CDR3 length: 18 amino acids.

In this sample, this clonotype turned up a few times. The chain links TRBV6-1 to TRBJ1-1; possibly TRBD1 for D (5 bases). CDR3 size: 15 residues. The V and J ends lost 6 bases and 0 bases respectively, with 14 bases between them. Germline CDR1 and CDR2: MNHNS and SASEGT. The CDR3 region has the DNA TGTGCCAGCAGCAAGCCCCCGGGACTGAACACTGAAGCTTTCTTT. Its protein product is CASSKPPGLNTEAFF.

This clonotype appeared many times. The chain carries TRBV7-3 and TRBJ2-7; TRBD1 is a possible D gene (5 bases). This CDR3 has 17 amino acids. CDR1 is SGHTA, CDR2 FQGTGA, per germline. V lost 1 base and J 2 bases, leaving 18 bases between the germline ends. The CDR3 coding sequence is TGTGCCAGCAGCTTAATGTCTACGGTAGGGGTAGCCTACGAGCAGTACTTC. Its translation is CASSLMSTVGVAYEQYF.

The sample holds many counts of this clonotype. The chain recombines TRBV20-1 with TRBJ2-3, with D unresolved. The length of the CDR3 is 16 residues. Per the germline V gene, CDR1 is DFQATT and CDR2 is SNEGSKA (reference sequence). Between the trimmed V and J ends, which lost 3 bases and 0 bases, there was a span of 16 bases. Here the CDR3 reads CSASGFGSSSTDTQYF. The CDR3 nucleotides are TGCAGTGCTAGTGGATTTGGGTCCAGTAGCACAGATACGCAGTATTTT.

There are many counts of this clonotype. The V gene is TRBV10-3, the J gene TRBJ1-1, with TRBD1 as a possible D gene (6 bases). The CDR3 is made up of 15 amino acids. Looked up from germline, CDR1 is ENHRY and CDR2 is SYGVKD. V lost 6 bases and J lost 4, with 18 bases in between. This CDR3 reads CAIRDRVSEGTEAFF. CDR3 nucleotides: TGTGCCATCAGGGACAGAGTTTCAGAGGGCACTGAAGCTTTCTTT.

There are a few counts of this clonotype. This sequence may be a read error, since a much larger clone differs from it by one base. The chain carries TRBV27 and TRBJ2-2; D ambiguous. V was pared by 2 bases and J by 6 bases, with 10 bases between. CDR3 length: 14 amino acids. The germline V gene has CDR1 MNHEY and CDR2 SMNVEV (reference sequence). CDR3 sequence (DNA): TGTGCCAGCAGTTTAGGGTCAGCCCCCGGGGAGCTGTTTTTT. This sequence encodes CASSLGSAPGELFF.

At least ten counts were recorded for this clonotype. The chain links TRBV7-9 to TRBJ1-1, with 7 bases that match TRBD1. J gave up 9 bases and V 2 bases, and 12 bases lay outside the gene matches. Germline V gene lookup returns CDR1 SEHNR and CDR2 FQNEAQ (reference sequence). The CDR3 extends over 15 amino acids. The CDR3 DNA reads as TGTGCCAGCAGCTTACTCGAGGGGGCAGCGCGGCAAGCTTTCTTT. As protein: CASSLLEGAARQAFF.

This clonotype was recorded at least ten times. V is TRBV12-3 or TRBV12-4 and J is TRBJ1-2; D may be TRBD1 (6 bases). The CDR3 totals 16 residues. V was trimmed by 0 bases and J by 1 base, leaving 12 bases between them. The CDR3 nucleotides read TGTGCCAGCAGTTTAGCCTCGGGGGGCAGTAACTATGGCTACACCTTC. Translating gives CASSLASGGSNYGYTF.

This clonotype was found many times. This chain connects TRBV29-1 to TRBJ2-3, with TRBD1 identical over 9 bases. J gave up 8 bases and V 5 bases, and 11 bases lay outside the gene matches. This CDR3 has 14 residues. Germline V gene data show CDR1 as SQVTM and CDR2 as ANQGSEA. The CDR3, as DNA: TGCAGCGTTACGGGACAGGGTAAAGAAGGTACGCAGTATTTT. Translating it yields CSVTGQGKEGTQYF.